Below are 27 T cell receptor beta chains sequenced from a single sample in a study of T-cell memory formation after mild COVID-19. TCRdb called the 5' RACE reads again in MiXCR, with one record for every CDR3 protein. The data contain over 500,000 distinct CDR3 sequences, 17% of them singletons. The source material was PBMCs or a T cell subset sorted from them (not recorded which). Receptor source: an adult woman who had mild COVID-19 (a few samples of this study predate the infection). Cell type and time point are not known.

This clonotype was detected only a few times. The chain combines TRBV7-9 with TRBJ2-3, with TRBD2 matching 11 bases. V trimming: 4 bases; J trimming: 6 bases; junction bases outside the gene matches: 12. Germline lookup yields CDR1 SEHNR and CDR2 FQNEAQ (reference sequence). The CDR3 contains 17 residues. This CDR3 is CASSWPVLAGGRDTQYF. The DNA for the CDR3 is TGTGCCAGCAGCTGGCCCGTTCTAGCGGGGGGCCGCGATACGCAGTATTTT. Full variable domain (outside the CDR3, taken from reference TRBV7-9 and TRBJ2-3): DTGVSQNPRHKITKRGQNVTFRCDPISEHNRLYWYRQTLGQGPEFLTYFQNEAQLEKSRLLSDRFSAERPKGSFSTLEIQRTEQGDSAMYLCASSWPVLAGGRDTQYFGPGTRLTVL.

Worth noting for this clonotype: Relative to the germline gene, one junction end is altered; a read error may explain this. This sequence joins TRBV5-6 and TRBJ2-7, with 8 nucleotides matching TRBD1. Germline loops: CDR1 SGHDT, CDR2 YYEEEE. There are 14 residues in the CDR3. CDR3 coding DNA: TGTGCCAGCAGATTGGTCGGACAGGGCTACGAGCAGTACTTC. Amino acid sequence: CASRLVGQGYEQYF.

The chain links TRBV10-3 to TRBJ1-2, with 7 bases lining up with TRBD1. Germline trimming cut 6 bases from V and 8 bases from J; bases unmatched to any gene: 6. CDR1 is ENHRY, CDR2 SYGVKD, per germline. The CDR3 length is 12 residues. The CDR3 protein is CAISTGEPGYTF. CDR3 DNA sequence: TGTGCCATCAGCACAGGGGAGCCGGGCTACACCTTC.

Ten or more counts support this clonotype. The CDR3 spells CASSLPWQGAALSYNEQFF. The CDR3 DNA follows: TGTGCCAGCAGTTTACCGTGGCAGGGGGCGGCCCTCTCCTACAATGAGCAGTTCTTC. The V and J genes are TRBV28 and TRBJ2-1; 8 bases agree with TRBD1. Per the germline V gene, CDR1 is MDHEN and CDR2 is SYDVKM. Trimming at V came to 2 bases and at J to 0 bases, leaving 12 bases not matched to a gene. The CDR3 covers 19 residues.

The rearrangement joins TRBV7-9 to TRBJ2-3; D remains ambiguous. CDR1 is SEHNR and CDR2 is FQNEAQ in the germline V gene (reference sequence). The CDR3 length is 15 residues. Trimming shortened V by 5 bases and J by 0 bases, and 12 bases separated the two germline ends. CDR3 in DNA: TGTGCCAGCAGCGTCTCCCGTACTAGCACAGATACGCAGTATTTT. The encoded protein is CASSVSRTSTDTQYF. Full variable domain (remainder filled in from reference TRBV7-9 and TRBJ2-3): DTGVSQNPRHKITKRGQNVTFRCDPISEHNRLYWYRQTLGQGPEFLTYFQNEAQLEKSRLLSDRFSAERPKGSFSTLEIQRTEQGDSAMYLCASSVSRTSTDTQYFGPGTRLTVL.

This clonotype has more than one count but fewer than ten. The rearrangement links TRBV4-2 to TRBJ2-1, with 9 positions matching TRBD2. The CDR3 runs 15 residues. V gave up 3 bases and J gave up 8 bases; unmatched junction bases: 8. CDR1 is LGHNA and CDR2 is YNFKEQ in the germline V gene. The CDR3 sequence: CASSQGTSPFYEQFF. CDR3 nucleotide sequence: TGTGCCAGCAGCCAGGGGACTAGCCCTTTTTATGAGCAGTTCTTC.

This clonotype occurred a few times. The J gene is TRBJ2-1, the V gene TRBV6-5; D gene uncertain. V lost 4 bases and J 0 bases, leaving 22 bases between the germline ends. The V gene's germline CDR1 is MNHEY and CDR2 SVGAGI. There are 19 residues in the CDR3. CDR3 coding DNA: TGTGCCAGCAGTTCCAGAGCTTGGGTTAAAAGGAGCTCCTACAATGAGCAGTTCTTC. Amino acid sequence: CASSSRAWVKRSSYNEQFF.

The J gene is TRBJ2-3, the V gene TRBV7-3; 8 bases are a match to TRBD1. CDR3 size: 13 residues. The V gene's germline CDR1 is SGHTA and CDR2 FQGTGA. Trimming at V came to 5 bases and at J to 7 bases, leaving 5 bases not matched to a gene. CDR3: CASSPRQGYTQYF. The CDR3 bases are TGTGCCAGCAGCCCCCGACAGGGGTATACGCAGTATTTT.

This clonotype has just a few counts. This chain connects TRBV12-3 or TRBV12-4 to TRBJ2-3, with TRBD2 matching 9 bases. Losses at the gene ends were 5 bases for V and 6 bases for J; bases not matched to a gene: 6. The CDR3 covers 14 residues. CDR3 coding DNA: TGTGCCAGCAGTCACATAGCGGGAGCGGATACGCAGTATTTT. This encodes CASSHIAGADTQYF.

This clonotype occurred a few times. The chain is built from TRBV7-9 and TRBJ2-1; 7 bases agree with TRBD1. Germline V gives CDR1 SEHNR, CDR2 FQNEAQ (reference sequence). With 5 bases clipped from V and 5 bases from J, the junction kept 9 bases outside the gene matches. The CDR3 has 15 residues. DNA of the CDR3: TGTGCCAGCAGCCGGATGAGGGGGCCGGACAATGAGCAGTTCTTC. It specifies CASSRMRGPDNEQFF.

V usage is TRBV19 and J usage is TRBJ2-7; the D gene is possibly TRBD1 (5 bases). The CDR3 contains 14 residues. CDR1 and CDR2 (germline): LNHDA, SQIVND (reference sequence). The V end was cut by 3 bases, the J end by 2 bases, with 11 bases between. CDR3: CASSISAGTYEQYF. In DNA, the CDR3 is TGTGCCAGTAGTATTTCGGCAGGGACCTACGAGCAGTACTTC.

This clonotype was seen only a few times. CDR3 sequence reads: CASSQVYSGLYEQYF. CDR3 bases: TGTGCCAGCAGCCAAGTGTACAGCGGCCTCTACGAGCAGTACTTC. The V call is TRBV4-2, the J call TRBJ2-7; possibly TRBD2 for D (5 bases). The CDR3 totals 15 residues. Germline loops: CDR1 LGHNA, CDR2 YNFKEQ. V was trimmed by 1 base and J by 3 bases, leaving 13 bases between them.

This clonotype was seen more than once but under ten times. One end of the junction varies from germline; a read error may be responsible. The chain couples TRBV5-1 to TRBJ2-5; the D call may be TRBD1 or TRBD2 (5 bases each). CDR1 is SGHRS and CDR2 is YFSETQ in the germline V gene. This CDR3 comprises 11 residues. The CDR3: CASSTRQRDDF. The CDR3 DNA reads TGCGCCAGCAGCACAAGACAGAGGGATGACTTC. The complete variable domain, with remaining parts taken from reference TRBV5-1 and TRBJ2-5, reads KAGVTQTPRYLIKTRGQQVTLSCSPISGHRSVSWYQQTPGQGLQFLFEYFSETQRNKGNFPGRFSGRQFSNSRSEMNVSTLELGDSALYLCASSTRQRDDFGPGTRLLVL.

The chain combines TRBV29-1 with TRBJ2-7; no clear D. Germline values: CDR1 SQVTM, CDR2 ANQGSEA. This CDR3 spans 16 amino acids. Trimming took off 0 bases at V and 0 bases at J, with 15 bases between the two ends. This CDR3 reads CSVEDPLMGSSYEQYF. DNA for the CDR3: TGCAGCGTTGAAGACCCACTCATGGGTTCCTCCTACGAGCAGTACTTC.

The chain couples TRBV24-1 to TRBJ1-5; 10 positions agree with TRBD1. Per the germline V gene, CDR1 is KGHDR and CDR2 is SFDVKD. With V trimmed by 10 bases and J by 1 base, 15 bases remained unmatched. The CDR3 contains 18 residues. DNA for the CDR3: TGTGCCACGCAGATTACCGGGACAGGGGAGGCAAGCAATCAGCCCCAGCATTTT. Its translation: CATQITGTGEASNQPQHF.

In its sample, this clonotype was seen a few times. This chain connects TRBV10-3 to TRBJ1-1; the match to TRBD1 covers 7 bases. V dropped 6 bases and J dropped 1; count of bases not matched to a gene: 8. Germline CDR1 and CDR2: ENHRY and SYGVKD. The CDR3 has 15 residues. CDR3 sequence: CAIRSGRGRNTEAFF. The CDR3 DNA reads as TGTGCCATCAGGTCGGGGAGGGGGCGGAACACTGAAGCTTTCTTT.

This clonotype was detected ten times or more. This sequence joins TRBV7-9 and TRBJ2-3; D is undetermined. This CDR3 contains 13 residues. V dropped 3 bases and J dropped 6 bases, with 10 bases sitting between them. Germline-derived CDR1 and CDR2 are SEHNR and FQNEAQ (reference sequence). This CDR3 reads CASSFSSTDTQYF. The CDR3 DNA sequence: TGTGCCAGCAGCTTCTCTAGTACTGATACGCAGTATTTT.

This clonotype was observed a few times. The V and J genes are TRBV5-1 and TRBJ2-7; no reliable D call. The V end was cut by 4 bases, the J end by 5 bases, with 22 bases between. The CDR3 extends over 16 amino acids. Germline CDR1 reads SGHRS; CDR2 reads YFSETQ. The CDR3 reads CASSPSGIALGDEQYF. For the CDR3, the DNA is TGCGCCAGCAGCCCCTCCGGAATAGCCCTTGGGGACGAGCAGTACTTC.

V gene TRBV14 combines with J gene TRBJ1-1; TRBD1 matches at 7 bases. CDR1 and CDR2 from the germline V gene are SGHDN and FVKESK. The V and J ends lost 7 bases and 2 bases, in that order; junction bases with no gene match: 7. The CDR3 runs 14 residues. The CDR3 here is CASNPRDSNTEAFF. CDR3 bases: TGTGCCAGCAACCCCCGGGACAGTAACACTGAAGCTTTCTTT.

In this sample, this clonotype turned up many times. This chain uses TRBV7-9 with TRBJ2-1; 8 bases agree with TRBD2. V lost 2 bases to trimming and J lost 3 bases; unmatched junction nucleotides: 6. This CDR3 comprises 16 residues. In germline, CDR1 is SEHNR, CDR2 FQNEAQ (reference sequence). Here the CDR3 reads CASSLRSGSGYNEQFF. CDR3 sequence (DNA): TGTGCCAGCAGCTTACGGAGCGGGAGTGGCTACAATGAGCAGTTCTTC. Filled out from reference TRBV7-9 and TRBJ2-1, the complete variable domain reads DTGVSQNPRHKITKRGQNVTFRCDPISEHNRLYWYRQTLGQGPEFLTYFQNEAQLEKSRLLSDRFSAERPKGSFSTLEIQRTEQGDSAMYLCASSLRSGSGYNEQFFGPGTRLTVL.

This clonotype was observed a handful of times. The gene calls are TRBV2 and TRBJ1-3; D uncertain. This CDR3 comprises 15 residues. V was clipped by 4 bases and J by 0 bases, with 10 bases between them. The germline V gene encodes CDR1 SNHLY and CDR2 FYNNEI. CDR3 nucleotides: TGTGCCAGCAGTGGACGAGCTTTCTCTGGAAACACCATATATTTT. Translating it yields CASSGRAFSGNTIYF.

This clonotype was seen a few times. This chain connects TRBV6-4 to TRBJ1-1, with D unclear. The CDR3 is 13 residues long. Germline V gives CDR1 MRHNA, CDR2 SNTAGT. Trimming left V 2 bases short and J 1 base short, with 5 bases between. CDR3 DNA: TGTGCCAGCAGTGACACTCCGAACACTGAAGCTTTCTTT. This gives the protein CASSDTPNTEAFF.

The V and J genes are TRBV6-2 or TRBV6-3 and TRBJ1-2, with 8 bases identical to TRBD1. J was trimmed by 4 bases and V by 8 bases; bases with no gene match: 18. There are 17 residues in the CDR3. Germline CDR1 MNHEY, CDR2 SVGEGT. CDR3 DNA: TGTGCCAGCTTCCCAATGAGATGGACAGGGACGGTCTATGGCTACACCTTC. Translation: CASFPMRWTGTVYGYTF.

This clonotype has a handful of counts. The chain uses TRBV7-3 and TRBJ1-3; TRBD1 agrees at 8 bases. CDR1 is SGHTA, CDR2 FQGTGA, per germline. The CDR3 sequence is 14 residues long. Unmatched junction bases numbered 8, after V lost 5 bases and J lost 8 bases. CDR3 nucleotide sequence: TGTGCCAGCAGCATAGGGACAGGCATGGACACCATATATTTT. As protein: CASSIGTGMDTIYF. Full variable domain (remainder filled in from reference TRBV7-3 and TRBJ1-3): GAGVSQTPSNKVTEKGKYVELRCDPISGHTALYWYRQSLGQGPEFLIYFQGTGAADDSGLPNDRFFAVRPEGSVSTLKIQRTERGDSAVYLCASSIGTGMDTIYFGEGSWLTVV.

This chain connects TRBV7-3 to TRBJ2-7; TRBD2 is a possible D gene (6 bases). The CDR3 is 15 amino acids. CDR1 and CDR2 from the germline V gene are SGHTA and FQGTGA. V was trimmed by 5 bases and J by 2 bases, leaving 16 bases between them. The CDR3 reads CASSPREARPYEQYF. DNA of the CDR3: TGTGCCAGCAGCCCAAGGGAGGCCAGGCCCTACGAGCAGTACTTC.

The chain links TRBV5-1 to TRBJ2-5; 9 bases align to TRBD1. The CDR3 is 16 amino acids. With V trimmed by 4 bases and J by 3 bases, 10 bases remained unmatched. Germline-derived CDR1 and CDR2 are SGHRS and YFSETQ. CDR3 nucleotide sequence: TGCGCCAGCAGCGTACAGGGGGCAAGCTCCAAAGAGACCCAGTACTTC. Its translation is CASSVQGASSKETQYF.

This clonotype was seen only a few times. The gene calls are TRBV7-3 and TRBJ1-2, with no clear D. From germline, CDR1 is SGHTA and CDR2 FQGTGA. The CDR3 has 14 residues. The ends were cut back, 1 base at V and 8 bases at J, with 14 bases in the middle. This CDR3 is CASSLRAGSTGYTF. The CDR3 nucleotides read TGTGCCAGCAGCTTAAGGGCAGGTAGTACAGGCTACACCTTC.